This T cell receptor beta chain was obtained from a study of blood T cell repertoires in COVID-19. For the study at large: Whether acute or convalescent, the COVID-19 samples came from the United States, Italy and Spain.

The protocol was immunoSEQ multiplex PCR, while the TCRdb copy is restricted to in-frame clones and leaves out a portion. The sample carries 60,000 or so clones, roughly 86% recorded once. CDR1 and CDR2 from the germline V gene are LNHDA and SQIVND (reference sequence). The CDR3 covers 16 residues. V lost 4 bases, J lost 5 bases, and 11 bases stayed unmatched. Sequencing was done on a sample of peripheral blood. The receptor's source is a man aged 60 to 75 with acute or convalescent COVID-19. V and J are TRBV19 and TRBJ2-1, with 7 bases matching TRBD2. In DNA form, the CDR3 reads TGTGCCAGTAGTAGGAAAAGCGGGGCCCTCGACAATGAGCAGTTCTTC. Protein sequence: CASSRKSGALDNEQFF.